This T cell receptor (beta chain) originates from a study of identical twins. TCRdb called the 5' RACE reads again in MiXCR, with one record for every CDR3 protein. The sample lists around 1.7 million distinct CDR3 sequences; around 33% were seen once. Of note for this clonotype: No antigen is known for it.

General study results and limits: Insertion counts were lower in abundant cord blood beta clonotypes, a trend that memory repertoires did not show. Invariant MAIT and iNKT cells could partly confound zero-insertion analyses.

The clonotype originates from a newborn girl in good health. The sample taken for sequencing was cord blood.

The CDR3 reads CASSPRRTSTDTQYF. The CDR3 DNA sequence: TGTGCCAGCAGTCCAAGACGGACTAGCACAGATACGCAGTATTTT. This chain connects TRBV12-3 or TRBV12-4 to TRBJ2-3, with D possibly TRBD2 on 5 matching bases. The length of the CDR3 is 15 residues. Trimming cost V 5 bases and J 0 bases, with 12 bases left between them.